The clone carrying this T cell receptor (beta chain) was seen at least ten times. Its antigen is currently unknown. This CDR3 contains 13 residues. Trimming took off 4 bases at V and 6 bases at J, with 13 bases between the two ends. In germline, CDR1 is LGHDT, CDR2 YNNKEL (reference sequence). This record comes from a study of T cells in Graves' hyperthyroidism and ophthalmopathy. RNA transcripts served as the template for amplifying TCR beta CDR3 regions. The TCR CDR3 was amplified in a first-round RT-PCR using the HTBI primer set. TCRdb fed the multiplex PCR reads into MiXCR, producing one record per CDR3 protein. Of roughly 700,000 distinct CDR3 sequences in the sample, about 15% were seen once. Study-wide results and limits: Before onset, by a median of approximately 5.9 months, the model predicted ophthalmopathy.

Graves' hyperthyroidism showing no ophthalmopathy progression within 18 months was considered stable. Source material: blood. The source is a woman aged 18-30 years with Graves' hyperthyroidism. This chain joins TRBV3-1 and TRBJ2-7, with D perhaps TRBD1 (6 bases). The CDR3 is CASSPLEGGEQYF. CDR3 in DNA: TGTGCCAGCAGCCCACTAGAAGGGGGCGAGCAGTACTTC.